The 17 T cell receptor beta chains presented below share a single source sample, sequenced in a study of low-dose radiotherapy and immunotherapy resistance in tumors. Time point of the sample: after trial treatment. Treatment in this sample: LDRT plus nivolumab, ipilimumab, low-dose cyclophosphamide and aspirin (RACIN trial). First-strand cDNA used TRAV- and TRBV-specific primers, covering alpha and beta chains. The authors ran 15 to 20 PCR cycles to amplify TCRs with a constant-region primer and V-primer adapter. TCRdb used MiXCR to reprocess the reads, holding one entry per CDR3 protein. The sample consists of approximately 45,000 distinct CDR3 sequences, less than 30% of them appearing once. The specimen comprised PBMCs, sampled after low-dose radiotherapy plus immunotherapy. Every receptor here comes from a male donor with prostate cancer.

There are many counts of this clonotype. This chain joins TRBV11-1 and TRBJ2-1, with 12 positions matching TRBD2. The CDR3 is 17 residues long. V trimming: 5 bases; J trimming: 0 bases; junction bases outside the gene matches: 5. Germline V lookup: CDR1 SGHAT, CDR2 FQDESV (reference sequence). CDR3 residues: CASSGGLAGSSYNEQFF. The DNA of the CDR3 is TGTGCCAGCAGCGGTGGACTAGCGGGGAGCTCCTACAATGAGCAGTTCTTC. Using reference TRBV11-1 and TRBJ2-1 for the parts outside the CDR3, the full variable domain is EAEVAQSPRYKITEKSQAVAFWCDPISGHATLYWYRQILGQGPELLVQFQDESVVDDSQLPKDRFSAERLKGVDSTLKIQPAELGDSAMYLCASSGGLAGSSYNEQFFGPGTRLTVL.

This clonotype has a handful of counts. The V call is TRBV19, the J call TRBJ2-7; perhaps TRBD1 as D (6 bases). CDR1 LNHDA and CDR2 SQIVND come from the germline V gene (reference sequence). Trimming pared 8 bases from V and 0 bases from J, leaving 14 bases between. CDR3 size: 14 residues. CDR3 amino acids: CASSSDRYSYEQYF. The DNA of the CDR3 is TGTGCCAGTTCAAGCGACAGGTACTCCTACGAGCAGTACTTC.

V usage is TRBV23-1 and J usage is TRBJ1-5, with D possibly matching TRBD1 (6 bases). TRBV23-1 is assigned to the ORF class and has an uncertain function. CDR3 length: 16 residues. Trimming removed 7 bases at V and 2 bases at J, with 18 bases between. The CDR3 region is CASTLQGIVGNQPQHF. For the CDR3, the DNA is TGCGCCAGCACCCTACAGGGAATAGTTGGCAATCAGCCCCAGCATTTT.

V is TRBV28 and J is TRBJ2-3; tentative D call: TRBD2 (6 bases). Germline CDR1 is MDHEN and CDR2 is SYDVKM. There are 15 residues in the CDR3. V shed 5 bases and J shed 0 bases, with 12 bases lying between them. CDR3 region: CASSRWTTSTDTQYF. The CDR3 nucleotides are TGTGCCAGCAGTAGATGGACTACTAGCACAGATACGCAGTATTTT.

This clonotype has a count of ten or more. The chain links TRBV7-2 to TRBJ2-1; 9 nucleotides agree with TRBD2. The J segment lost 9 bases and the V segment lost 4 bases, leaving 19 bases of the junction unmatched. Germline CDR1 SGHTA, CDR2 FQGNSA. The CDR3 has 18 amino acids. CDR3 sequence (DNA): TGTGCCAGCAGCTCCCAAGCTAGCGGGGAGATATATGTTAGTGAGCAGTTCTTC. Encoded protein: CASSSQASGEIYVSEQFF.

This clonotype was observed many times. This chain links TRBV27 with TRBJ2-1; D is undetermined. Trimming took off 0 bases at V and 4 bases at J, with 4 bases between the two ends. The length of the CDR3 is 13 residues. Germline assignment: CDR1 MNHEY and CDR2 SMNVEV (reference sequence). In DNA, the CDR3 is TGTGCCAGCAGTTTATCAGCGTACAATGAGCAGTTCTTC. Amino acid sequence: CASSLSAYNEQFF.

The genes are TRBV5-5 and TRBJ2-2; D possibly corresponds to TRBD1 (5 bases). V was pared by 0 bases and J by 4 bases, with 7 bases between. Per germline, CDR1 SGHKS and CDR2 YYEKEE (reference sequence). The CDR3 runs to 14 residues. The CDR3 DNA is TGTGCCAGCAGCTTGGGGGGCGGCACCGGGGAGCTGTTTTTT. Its protein is CASSLGGGTGELFF. The full variable domain, completed using reference TRBV5-5 and TRBJ2-2, is DAGVTQSPTHLIKTRGQQVTLRCSPISGHKSVSWYQQVLGQGPQFIFQYYEKEERGRGNFPDRFSARQFPNYSSELNVNALLLGDSALYLCASSLGGGTGELFFGEGSRLTVL.

This clonotype occurred many times. The chain employs TRBV5-1 and TRBJ1-1; D gene unclear. The V gene lost 5 bases and the J gene lost 3 bases, with 11 bases spanning the gap. This CDR3 spans 13 amino acids. Germline CDR1 and CDR2: SGHRS and YFSETQ. The DNA for the CDR3 is TGCGCCAGCAGGAAGTCGGGGTACACTGAAGCTTTCTTT. This encodes CASRKSGYTEAFF. The complete variable domain, with remaining parts taken from reference TRBV5-1 and TRBJ1-1, reads KAGVTQTPRYLIKTRGQQVTLSCSPISGHRSVSWYQQTPGQGLQFLFEYFSETQRNKGNFPGRFSGRQFSNSRSEMNVSTLELGDSALYLCASRKSGYTEAFFGQGTRLTVV.

This clonotype is a singleton in its sample. A much larger clone is a single base away; this may be a read error. CDR3 DNA: TGTGACAGCAGTGATCAGAGGGGATCCAAAAACATTCAGTACTTC. Translating gives CDSSDQRGSKNIQYF. V is TRBV2 and J is TRBJ2-4; the D call may be TRBD1 or TRBD2 (5 bases each). Germline assignment: CDR1 SNHLY and CDR2 FYNNEI. The CDR3 has 15 residues.

The CDR3 DNA follows: TGTGCCAGCAGCTTGGGACTAGTAAACATTCAGTACTTC. It yields the protein CASSLGLVNIQYF. V and J are TRBV11-2 and TRBJ2-4; 8 positions match TRBD2. Germline CDR1 reads SGHAT; CDR2 reads FQNNGV. V lost 3 bases to trimming and J lost 6 bases; unmatched junction nucleotides: 1. The CDR3 totals 13 residues. The full variable domain, its missing parts supplied by reference TRBV11-2 and TRBJ2-4, is EAGVAQSPRYKIIEKRQSVAFWCNPISGHATLYWYQQILGQGPKLLIQFQNNGVVDDSQLPKDRFSAERLKGVDSTLKIQPAKLEDSAVYLCASSLGLVNIQYFGAGTRLSVL.

This clonotype was seen ten or more times. The genes are TRBV30 and TRBJ2-2; TRBD2 aligns across 10 bases. There are 20 residues in the CDR3. The ends lost 3 bases at V and 0 bases at J; junction bases unmatched: 16. Germline lookup yields CDR1 GTSNPN and CDR2 SVGIG (reference sequence). The CDR3, as DNA: TGTGCCTGGAGCCTCTTCTCTCTAGCGGGGGTTCCCGCGAACACCGGGGAGCTGTTTTTT. Protein product: CAWSLFSLAGVPANTGELFF.

This clonotype was recorded many times. The gene calls are TRBV12-3 or TRBV12-4 and TRBJ1-6; D gene ambiguous. This CDR3 comprises 12 residues. V lost 4 bases to trimming and J lost 10 bases, with 8 bases between them. The CDR3 loop is CASSYRSSPLHF. For the CDR3, the DNA is TGTGCCAGCAGTTATCGCTCGTCACCCCTCCACTTT.

In regard to this clonotype: One base separates it from a far larger clone, so it is likely a read error. This chain joins TRBV2 and TRBJ2-1; no clear D gene. Germline V lookup: CDR1 SNHLY, CDR2 FYNNEI. The V end lost 6 bases, the J end lost 11 bases, and 14 bases lay between the germline ends. This CDR3 contains 12 residues. CDR3 in DNA: TGTGCCAGCAGCTTCTCCCTTTTAAAGCAGTTCTTC. Amino acid sequence: CASSFSLLKQFF.

This chain connects TRBV28 to TRBJ1-3; D gene uncertain. The CDR3 is 12 residues long. V lost 6 bases and J 8 bases, leaving 11 bases between the germline ends. CDR1 and CDR2 (germline): MDHEN, SYDVKM. This CDR3 reads CASRPGWDTIYF. The DNA of the CDR3 is TGTGCCAGCAGGCCCGGATGGGACACCATATATTTT.

This clonotype was detected ten times or more. The rearrangement uses TRBV1 and TRBJ2-7; the D segment call TRBD2 is taken from the table without a DNA check. TRBV1 counts as a pseudogene. The CDR3 extends over 17 amino acids. In nucleotides, the CDR3 is TGCACCAGCGAAGAAGGGCCGGGACTAGCGGCATCCTACGAGCAGTACTTC. Protein product: CTSEEGPGLAASYEQYF.

The chain joins TRBV5-4 to TRBJ2-2; 7 nucleotides align to TRBD1. J gave up 5 bases and V 3 bases, and 13 bases lay outside the gene matches. Looked up from germline, CDR1 is SGHNT and CDR2 is YYREEE (reference sequence). The CDR3 totals 17 residues. CDR3 in amino acids: CASSSTPGQHLTGELFF. The DNA of the CDR3 is TGTGCCAGCAGCTCAACCCCGGGACAGCATTTGACCGGGGAGCTGTTTTTT.

Concerning this clonotype: One base separates it from a far larger clone, so it is likely a read error. This chain uses TRBV26 with TRBJ1-2. TRBV26 is given as a pseudogene. This CDR3 contains 11 residues. The CDR3 here is CTSSWGWGYTF. DNA for the CDR3: TGTACCAGCAGTTGGGGATGGGGCTACACCTTC.